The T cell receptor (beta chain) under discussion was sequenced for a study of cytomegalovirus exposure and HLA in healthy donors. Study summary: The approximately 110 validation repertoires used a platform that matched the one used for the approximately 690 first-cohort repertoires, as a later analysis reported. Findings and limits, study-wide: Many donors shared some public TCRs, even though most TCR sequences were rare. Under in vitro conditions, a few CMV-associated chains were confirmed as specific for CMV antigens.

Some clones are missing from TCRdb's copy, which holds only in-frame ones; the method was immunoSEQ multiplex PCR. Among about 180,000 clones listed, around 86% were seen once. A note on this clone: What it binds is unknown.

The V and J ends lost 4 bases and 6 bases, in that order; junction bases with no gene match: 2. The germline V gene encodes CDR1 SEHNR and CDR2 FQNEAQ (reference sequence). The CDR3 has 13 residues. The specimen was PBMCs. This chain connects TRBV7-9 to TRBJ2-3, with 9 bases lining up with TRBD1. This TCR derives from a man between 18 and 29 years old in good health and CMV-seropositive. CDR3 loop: CASSSTGGDTQYF. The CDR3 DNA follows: TGTGCCAGCAGCTCGACAGGGGGGGATACGCAGTATTTT.